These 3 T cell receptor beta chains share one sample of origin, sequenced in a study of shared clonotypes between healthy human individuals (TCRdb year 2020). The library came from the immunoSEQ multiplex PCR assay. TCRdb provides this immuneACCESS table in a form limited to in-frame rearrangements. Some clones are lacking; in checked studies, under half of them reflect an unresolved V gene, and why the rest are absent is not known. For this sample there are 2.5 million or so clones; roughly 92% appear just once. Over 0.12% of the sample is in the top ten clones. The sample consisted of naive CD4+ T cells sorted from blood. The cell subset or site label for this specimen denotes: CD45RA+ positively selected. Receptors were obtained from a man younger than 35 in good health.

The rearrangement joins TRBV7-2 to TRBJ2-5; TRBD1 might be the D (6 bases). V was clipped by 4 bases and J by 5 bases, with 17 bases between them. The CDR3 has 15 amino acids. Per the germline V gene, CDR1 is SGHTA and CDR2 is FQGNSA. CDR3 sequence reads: CASSSTGREEETQYF. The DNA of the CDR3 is TGTGCCAGCAGCTCTACAGGGAGAGAGGAGGAGACCCAGTACTTC.

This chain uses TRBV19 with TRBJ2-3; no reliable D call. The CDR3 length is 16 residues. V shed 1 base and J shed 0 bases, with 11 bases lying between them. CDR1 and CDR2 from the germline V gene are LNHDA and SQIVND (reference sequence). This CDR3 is CASSIVISVSTDTQYF. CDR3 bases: TGTGCCAGTAGTATAGTAATTTCGGTGAGCACAGATACGCAGTATTTT.

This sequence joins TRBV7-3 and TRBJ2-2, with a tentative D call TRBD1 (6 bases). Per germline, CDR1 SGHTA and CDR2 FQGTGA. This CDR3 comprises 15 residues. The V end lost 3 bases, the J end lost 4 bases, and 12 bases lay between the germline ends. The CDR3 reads CASSFTGPSTGELFF. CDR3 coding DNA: TGTGCCAGCAGCTTTACAGGGCCCAGCACCGGGGAGCTGTTTTTT.